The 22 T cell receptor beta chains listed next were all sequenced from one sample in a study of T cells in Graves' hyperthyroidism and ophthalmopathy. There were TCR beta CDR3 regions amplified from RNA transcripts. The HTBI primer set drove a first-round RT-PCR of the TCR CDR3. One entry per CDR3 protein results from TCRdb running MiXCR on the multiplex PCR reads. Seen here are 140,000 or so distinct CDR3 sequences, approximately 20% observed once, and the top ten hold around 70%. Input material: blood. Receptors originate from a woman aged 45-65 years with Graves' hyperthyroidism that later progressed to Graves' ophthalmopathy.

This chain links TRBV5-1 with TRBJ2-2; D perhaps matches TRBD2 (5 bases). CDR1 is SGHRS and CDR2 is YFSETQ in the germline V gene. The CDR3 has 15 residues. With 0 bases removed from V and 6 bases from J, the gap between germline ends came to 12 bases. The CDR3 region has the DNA TGCGCCAGCAGCTTGGTTGAGGGCGCCCCCGGGGAGCTGTTTTTT. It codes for CASSLVEGAPGELFF.

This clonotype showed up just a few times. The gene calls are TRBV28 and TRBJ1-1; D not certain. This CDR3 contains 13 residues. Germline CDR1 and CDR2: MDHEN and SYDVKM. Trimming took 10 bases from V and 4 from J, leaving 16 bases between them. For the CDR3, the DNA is TGTGCCATCTCAGAGGGAATAACCACTGAAGCTTTCTTT. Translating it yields CAISEGITTEAFF.

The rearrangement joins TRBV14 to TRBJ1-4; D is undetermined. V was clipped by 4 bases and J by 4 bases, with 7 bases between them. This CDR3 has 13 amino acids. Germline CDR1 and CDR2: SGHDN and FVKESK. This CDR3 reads CASSRSYNEKLFF. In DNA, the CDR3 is TGTGCCAGCAGCCGGTCATATAATGAAAAACTGTTTTTT.

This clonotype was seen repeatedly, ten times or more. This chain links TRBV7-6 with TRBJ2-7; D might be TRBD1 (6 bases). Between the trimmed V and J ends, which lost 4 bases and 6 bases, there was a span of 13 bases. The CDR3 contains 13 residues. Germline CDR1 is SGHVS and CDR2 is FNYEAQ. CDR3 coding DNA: TGTGCCAGCAGCTCACAATTGGGGGCCGAGCAGTACTTC. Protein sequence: CASSSQLGAEQYF.

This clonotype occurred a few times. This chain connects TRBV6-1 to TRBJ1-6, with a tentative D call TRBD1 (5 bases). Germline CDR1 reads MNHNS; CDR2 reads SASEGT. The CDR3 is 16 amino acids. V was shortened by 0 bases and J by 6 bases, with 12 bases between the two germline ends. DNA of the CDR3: TGTGCCAGCAGTGAAGCCCCGCCGGGGGGTAATTCACCCCTCCACTTT. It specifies CASSEAPPGGNSPLHF.

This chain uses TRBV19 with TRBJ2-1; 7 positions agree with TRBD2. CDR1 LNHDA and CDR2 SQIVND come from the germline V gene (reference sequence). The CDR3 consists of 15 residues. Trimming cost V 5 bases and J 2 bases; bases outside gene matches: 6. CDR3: CASSVSGDPYNEQFF. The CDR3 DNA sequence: TGTGCCAGTAGTGTAAGCGGGGACCCCTACAATGAGCAGTTCTTC.

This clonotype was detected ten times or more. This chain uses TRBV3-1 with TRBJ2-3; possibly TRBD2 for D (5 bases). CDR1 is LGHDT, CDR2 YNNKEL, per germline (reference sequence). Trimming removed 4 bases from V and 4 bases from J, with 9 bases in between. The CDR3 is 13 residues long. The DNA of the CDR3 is TGTGCCAGCAGCCGTATGCGGGCAGATACGCAGTATTTT. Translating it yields CASSRMRADTQYF.

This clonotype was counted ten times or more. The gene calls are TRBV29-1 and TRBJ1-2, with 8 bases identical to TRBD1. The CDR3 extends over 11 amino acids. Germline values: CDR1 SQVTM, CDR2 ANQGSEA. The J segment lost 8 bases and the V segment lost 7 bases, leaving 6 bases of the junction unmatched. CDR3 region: CSAGQGGGYTF. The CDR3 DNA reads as TGCAGCGCCGGACAGGGTGGCGGCTACACCTTC.

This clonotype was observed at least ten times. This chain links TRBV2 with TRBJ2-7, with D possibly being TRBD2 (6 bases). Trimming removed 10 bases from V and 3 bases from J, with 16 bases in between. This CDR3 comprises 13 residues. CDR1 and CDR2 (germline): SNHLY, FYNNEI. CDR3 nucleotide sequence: TGTGCCAACGGGACTCCGGATCTCTACGAGCAGTACTTC. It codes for CANGTPDLYEQYF. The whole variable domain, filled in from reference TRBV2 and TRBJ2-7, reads EPEVTQTPSHQVTQMGQEVILRCVPISNHLYFYWYRQILGQKVEFLVSFYNNEISEKSEIFDDQFSVERPDGSNFTLKIRSTKLEDSAMYFCANGTPDLYEQYFGPGTRLTVT.

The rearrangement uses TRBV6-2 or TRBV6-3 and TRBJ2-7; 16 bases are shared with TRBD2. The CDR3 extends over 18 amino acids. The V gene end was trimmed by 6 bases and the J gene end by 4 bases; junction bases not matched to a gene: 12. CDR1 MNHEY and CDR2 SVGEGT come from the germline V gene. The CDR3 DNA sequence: TGTGCCAGCAGCGTAGAGGGGACTAGCGGGAGGGCCGGGTACGAGCAGTACTTC. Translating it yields CASSVEGTSGRAGYEQYF.

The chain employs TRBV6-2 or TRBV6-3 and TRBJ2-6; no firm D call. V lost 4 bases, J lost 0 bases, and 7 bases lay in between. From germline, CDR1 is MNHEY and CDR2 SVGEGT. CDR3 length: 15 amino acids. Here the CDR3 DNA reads TGTGCCAGCAGTTGGGCAGACTCTGGGGCCAACGTCCTGACTTTC. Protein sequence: CASSWADSGANVLTF.

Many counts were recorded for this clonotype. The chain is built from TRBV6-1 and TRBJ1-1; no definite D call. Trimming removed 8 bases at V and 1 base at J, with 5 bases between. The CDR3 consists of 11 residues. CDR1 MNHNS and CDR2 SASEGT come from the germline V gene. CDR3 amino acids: CASGENTEAFF. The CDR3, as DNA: TGTGCCAGCGGGGAGAACACTGAAGCTTTCTTT.

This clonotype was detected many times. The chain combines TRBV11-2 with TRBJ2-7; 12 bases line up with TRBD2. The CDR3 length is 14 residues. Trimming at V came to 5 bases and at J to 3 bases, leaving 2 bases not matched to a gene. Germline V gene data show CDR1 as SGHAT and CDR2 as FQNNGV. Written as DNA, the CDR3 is TGTGCCAGCAGCCCGGGACTAGCGGGCTACGAGCAGTACTTC. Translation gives CASSPGLAGYEQYF.

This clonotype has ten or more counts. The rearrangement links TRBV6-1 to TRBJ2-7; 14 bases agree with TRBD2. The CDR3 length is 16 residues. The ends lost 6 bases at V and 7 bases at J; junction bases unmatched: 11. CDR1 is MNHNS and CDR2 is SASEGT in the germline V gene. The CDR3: CASSPTSGRAREEQYF. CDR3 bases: TGTGCCAGCAGCCCGACTAGCGGGAGGGCCCGAGAGGAGCAGTACTTC.

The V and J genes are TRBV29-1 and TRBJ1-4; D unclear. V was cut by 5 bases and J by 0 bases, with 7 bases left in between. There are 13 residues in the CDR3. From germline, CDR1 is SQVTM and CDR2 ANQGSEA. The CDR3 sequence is CSVRVSTNEKLFF. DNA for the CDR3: TGCAGCGTTCGGGTCTCAACTAATGAAAAACTGTTTTTT.

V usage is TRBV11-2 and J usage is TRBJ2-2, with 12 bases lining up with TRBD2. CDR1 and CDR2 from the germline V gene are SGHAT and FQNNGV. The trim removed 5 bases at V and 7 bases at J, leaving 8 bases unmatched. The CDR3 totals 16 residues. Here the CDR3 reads CASSLRLAGVSGELFF. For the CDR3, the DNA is TGTGCCAGCAGCCTGAGACTAGCGGGAGTAAGCGGGGAGCTGTTTTTT. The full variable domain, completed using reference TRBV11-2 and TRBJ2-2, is EAGVAQSPRYKIIEKRQSVAFWCNPISGHATLYWYQQILGQGPKLLIQFQNNGVVDDSQLPKDRFSAERLKGVDSTLKIQPAKLEDSAVYLCASSLRLAGVSGELFFGEGSRLTVL.

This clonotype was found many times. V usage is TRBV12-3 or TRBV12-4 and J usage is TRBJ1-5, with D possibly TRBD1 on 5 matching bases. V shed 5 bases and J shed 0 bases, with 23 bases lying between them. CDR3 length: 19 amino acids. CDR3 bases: TGTGCCAGCAGTAACCGGGACTTCCGAAAGGCCTATAGCAATCAGCCCCAGCATTTT. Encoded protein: CASSNRDFRKAYSNQPQHF.

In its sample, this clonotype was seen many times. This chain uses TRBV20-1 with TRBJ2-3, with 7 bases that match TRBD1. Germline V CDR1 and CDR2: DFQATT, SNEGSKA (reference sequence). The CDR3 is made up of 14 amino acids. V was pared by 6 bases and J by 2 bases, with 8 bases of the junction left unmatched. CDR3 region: CSARRGQNTDTQYF. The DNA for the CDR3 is TGCAGTGCCAGACGGGGACAGAACACAGATACGCAGTATTTT.

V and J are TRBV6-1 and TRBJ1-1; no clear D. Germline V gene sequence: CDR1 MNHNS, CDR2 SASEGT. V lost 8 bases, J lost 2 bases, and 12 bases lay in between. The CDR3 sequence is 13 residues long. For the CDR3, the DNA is TGTGCCAGCCTCAAGGCCCGTAACACTGAAGCTTTCTTT. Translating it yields CASLKARNTEAFF.

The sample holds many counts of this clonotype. Written as DNA, the CDR3 is TGCGCCAGCAGCCTCGGGGACTTGGACACTGAAGCTTTCTTT. Amino acid sequence: CASSLGDLDTEAFF. The chain couples TRBV5-1 to TRBJ1-1, with TRBD1 as a possible D gene (5 bases). The germline V gene encodes CDR1 SGHRS and CDR2 YFSETQ. The CDR3 is made up of 14 amino acids. Trimming left V 4 bases short and J 3 bases short, with 13 bases between. Looking up the rest from reference TRBV5-1 and TRBJ1-1 gives the full variable domain: KAGVTQTPRYLIKTRGQQVTLSCSPISGHRSVSWYQQTPGQGLQFLFEYFSETQRNKGNFPGRFSGRQFSNSRSEMNVSTLELGDSALYLCASSLGDLDTEAFFGQGTRLTVV.

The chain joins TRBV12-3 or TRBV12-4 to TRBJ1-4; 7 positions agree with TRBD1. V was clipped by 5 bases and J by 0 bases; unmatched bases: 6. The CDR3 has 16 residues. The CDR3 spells CASSGGQSATNEKLFF. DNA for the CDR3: TGTGCCAGCAGTGGGGGACAGAGCGCAACTAATGAAAAACTGTTTTTT.

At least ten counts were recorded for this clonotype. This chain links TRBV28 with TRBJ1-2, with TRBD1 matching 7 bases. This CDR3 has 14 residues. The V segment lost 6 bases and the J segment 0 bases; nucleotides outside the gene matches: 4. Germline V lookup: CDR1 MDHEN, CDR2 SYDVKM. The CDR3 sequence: CASSTGTANYGYTF. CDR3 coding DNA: TGTGCCAGCAGCACGGGGACAGCTAACTATGGCTACACCTTC.